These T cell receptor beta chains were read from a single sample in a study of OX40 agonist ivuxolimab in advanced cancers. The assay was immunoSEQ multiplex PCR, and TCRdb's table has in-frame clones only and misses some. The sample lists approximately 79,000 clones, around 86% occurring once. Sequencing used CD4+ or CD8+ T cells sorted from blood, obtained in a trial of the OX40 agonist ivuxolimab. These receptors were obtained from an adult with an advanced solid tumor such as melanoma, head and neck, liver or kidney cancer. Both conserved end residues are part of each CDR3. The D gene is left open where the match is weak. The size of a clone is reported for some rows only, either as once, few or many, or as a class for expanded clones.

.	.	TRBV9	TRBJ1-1	TGTGCCAGCAGCGAACCCGGGACGGTGAACACTGAAGCTTTCTTT	CASSEPGTVNTEAFF
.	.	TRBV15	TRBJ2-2	TGTGCCACCAGCAGAGAGCTAGTGGTGGGGAACACCGGGGAGCTGTTTTTT	CATSRELVVGNTGELFF
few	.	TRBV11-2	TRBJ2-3	TGTGCCAGCAGCTCCCTCATTGTGGGAGGCGGCACAGATACGCAGTATTTT	CASSSLIVGGGTDTQYF
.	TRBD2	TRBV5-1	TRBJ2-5	TGCGCCAGCAGCTTGGTTGGGACTAGTTCTCAAGAGACCCAGTACTTC	CASSLVGTSSQETQYF
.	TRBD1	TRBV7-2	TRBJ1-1	TGTGCCAGCAGCCGGGACAGGAACACTGAAGCTTTCTTT	CASSRDRNTEAFF
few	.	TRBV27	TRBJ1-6	TGTGCCAGCAGTTTCCGAGCCCCGAGGGCCTATAATTCACCCCTCCACTTT	CASSFRAPRAYNSPLHF
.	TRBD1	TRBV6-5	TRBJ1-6	TGTGCCAGCAGTTACTCGACAGGGGGCAATTCACCCCTCCACTTT	CASSYSTGGNSPLHF
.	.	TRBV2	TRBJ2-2	TGTGCCAGCACTGCCGGGGGGCTTAGAGCCGGGGAGCTGTTTTTT	CASTAGGLRAGELFF
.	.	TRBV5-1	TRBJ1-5	TGCGCCAGCAGCTCAGGGGAGTGGAATCAGCCCCAGCATTTT	CASSSGEWNQPQHF
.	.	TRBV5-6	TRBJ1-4	TGTGCCAGCAGCTTATCTTACGATGAAAAACTGTTTTTT	CASSLSYDEKLFF
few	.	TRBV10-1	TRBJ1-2	TGCGCCAGCAGTGACAGGCTCGGCTATGGCTACACCTTC	CASSDRLGYGYTF
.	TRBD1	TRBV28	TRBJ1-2	TGTGCCAGCAGTTTCTCTCAGGGGGCTCAGAACTATGGCTACACCTTC	CASSFSQGAQNYGYTF
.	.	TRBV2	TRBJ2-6	TGTGCCAGCAGGTTGTCCTCTGGGGCCAACGTCCTGACTTTC	CASRLSSGANVLTF
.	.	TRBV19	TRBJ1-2	TGTGCCAGTACCCCGGGACTTTTTCGAGATGGCTACACCTTC	CASTPGLFRDGYTF
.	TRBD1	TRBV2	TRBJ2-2	TGTGCCAGCAGAAACAGGGGAGCCGCGAACACCGGGGAGCTGTTTTTT	CASRNRGAANTGELFF
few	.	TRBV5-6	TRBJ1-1	TGTGCCAGCAGCCCAAAGGTTCTGGTGCGGAACACTGAAGCTTTCTTT	CASSPKVLVRNTEAFF
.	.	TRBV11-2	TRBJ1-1	TGTGCCAGCAGCCCTGGTGGGGGGCCCTCAACTGAAGCTTTCTTT	CASSPGGGPSTEAFF
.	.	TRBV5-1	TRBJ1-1	TGCGCCAGCACCTTACGGGACGGGGCGAACACTGAAGCTTTCTTT	CASTLRDGANTEAFF
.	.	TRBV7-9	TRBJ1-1	TGTGCCAGCAGCTTAAAAGGGGCGCAGACTGAAGCTTTCTTT	CASSLKGAQTEAFF
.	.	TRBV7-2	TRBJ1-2	TGTGCCAGCAGCCCCGGGCCCCCGGGACTGGGTGGCTACACCTTC	CASSPGPPGLGGYTF
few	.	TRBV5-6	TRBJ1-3	TGTGCCAGCAGCTTAATCGCCGACAGGTTTTCTGGAAACACCATATATTTT	CASSLIADRFSGNTIYF
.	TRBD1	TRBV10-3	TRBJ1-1	TGTGCCATCACACCCAGGGGGCTGGGACGAGTTGAAGCTTTCTTT	CAITPRGLGRVEAFF
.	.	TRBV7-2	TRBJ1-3	TGTGCCAGCAGCTTAGTTTTACCGAGCTCTGGAAACACCATATATTTT	CASSLVLPSSGNTIYF
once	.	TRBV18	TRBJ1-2	TGTGCCAGCTCACAGGAAAACTATGGCTACACCTTC	CASSQENYGYTF
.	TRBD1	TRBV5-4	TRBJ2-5	TGTGCCAGCAGCTTCGACAGGGTAGGACAAGAGACCCAGTACTTC	CASSFDRVGQETQYF
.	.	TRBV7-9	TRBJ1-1	TGTGCCAGCAGCTTAGGTCAGCCGAACACTGAAGCTTTCTTT	CASSLGQPNTEAFF
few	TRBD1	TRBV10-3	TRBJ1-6	TGTGCCATCAGTGAGTCCCCCAGGGGGCTGTATTCACCCCTCCACTTT	CAISESPRGLYSPLHF
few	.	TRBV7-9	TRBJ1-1	TGTGCCAGCAGCTCAATGGACGGGGACACTGAAGCTTTCTTT	CASSSMDGDTEAFF
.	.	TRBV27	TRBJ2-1	TGTGCCAGCAGTTCCCCACAGGTACTCAATGAGCAGTTCTTC	CASSSPQVLNEQFF
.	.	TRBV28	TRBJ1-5	TGTGCCAGCAGTTTTGAGGGGCACAAGCCCCAGCATTTT	CASSFEGHKPQHF
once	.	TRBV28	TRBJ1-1	TGTGCCAGCCTCCCCGGCAACAGGGAAACTGAAGCTTTCTTT	CASLPGNRETEAFF
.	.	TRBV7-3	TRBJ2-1	TGTGCCAGCAGCTCACCCGGGGCCTACGGTGAGCAGTTCTTC	CASSSPGAYGEQFF
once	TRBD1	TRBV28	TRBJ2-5	TGTGCCAGCAGTCGGACAGGGCAAGAGACCCAGTACTTC	CASSRTGQETQYF
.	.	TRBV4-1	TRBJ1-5	TGCGCCAGCAGCCAAGAGGGCCGGGGCAGATACCATGGGGCCCAGCATTTT	CASSQEGRGRYHGAQHF
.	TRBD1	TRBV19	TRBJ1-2	TGTGCCAGTAGTACTACGGGACAGGCCTCTCCTATCTATGGCTACACCTTC	CASSTTGQASPIYGYTF
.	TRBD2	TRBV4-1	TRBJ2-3	TGCGCCAGCAGCCGCCCCGCGGGGGGGAGGAACACAGATACGCAGTATTTT	CASSRPAGGRNTDTQYF
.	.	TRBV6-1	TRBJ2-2	TGTGCCAGCAGTGTTGGTCGAAGGGAGACCGGGGAGCTGTTTTTT	CASSVGRRETGELFF
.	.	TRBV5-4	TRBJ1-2	TGTGCCAGCAGCTTGGCCGCGGCCGGCTACACCTTC	CASSLAAAGYTF
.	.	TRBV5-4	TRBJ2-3	TGTGCCAGCAGCGACCCCTCGGGGGCAGATACGCAGTATTTT	CASSDPSGADTQYF
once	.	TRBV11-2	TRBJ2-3	TGTGCCAGCAGCCCCACGTTGTTTTTTGGCCCGAAGAGCACAGATACGCAGTATTTT	CASSPTLFFGPKSTDTQYF
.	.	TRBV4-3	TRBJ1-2	TGCGCCAGCAAACTCAGTCGGACAGCTAACTATGGCTACACCTTC	CASKLSRTANYGYTF
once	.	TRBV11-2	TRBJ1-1	TGTGCCAGCAGCTTAAATGCTCGCGGAGCTTTCTTT	CASSLNARGAFF